The 31 T cell receptor beta chains given below trace back to one sample, sequenced in a study of CD8 T cells in Susac syndrome (dated by TCRdb to the late 2010s). The library relied on the immunoSEQ multiplex PCR assay. RNA was extracted using the RNeasy kit, and roughly 0.5 to 1 microgram was reverse transcribed with random hexamers. TCRdb handled the public reads itself, with Q25 trimming in fastp and clone calling in MiXCR, and kept productive beta chains. Each CDR3 protein gets just one entry, which takes the most common genes and DNA from the rows behind it. A total of 140,000 or so distinct CDR3 sequences appear in this sample, around 95% of them only once. Over 0.065% of the sample goes to the ten largest clones. The sequenced sample was CD4+ T cells from PBMCs. The receptors stem from a human donor with Susac syndrome.

This clonotype has more than one count but fewer than ten. The chain uses TRBV5-1 and TRBJ1-1; TRBD1 might be the D (6 bases). The V gene lost 0 bases and the J gene lost 5 bases, with 8 bases spanning the gap. Germline values: CDR1 SGHRS, CDR2 YFSETQ. The CDR3 covers 13 residues. CDR3 protein: CASSLDRGTEAFF. CDR3 nucleotide sequence: TGCGCCAGCAGCTTGGATAGGGGGACTGAAGCTTTCTTT.

As concerns this clonotype: The junction does not match germline at one end; this may be a read error. V usage is TRBV28 and J usage is TRBJ2-1; 8 bases align to TRBD1. Germline CDR1 and CDR2: MDHEN and SYDVKM. This CDR3 region has 13 residues. CDR3 loop: CASSQAPGQEGVF. Written as DNA, the CDR3 is TGTGCCAGCAGCCAGGCTCCGGGACAGGAGGGAGTTTTC. Based on the CDR3 plus reference TRBV28 and TRBJ2-1, the full variable domain is DVKVTQSSRYLVKRTGEKVFLECVQDMDHENMFWYRQDPGLGLRLIYFSYDVKMKEKGDIPEGYSVSREKKERFSLILESASTNQTSMYLCASSQAPGQEGVFGPGTRLTVL.

The chain carries TRBV6-5 and TRBJ1-5, with TRBD1 as a possible D gene (5 bases). The germline V gene has CDR1 MNHEY and CDR2 SVGAGI. CDR3 size: 13 residues. V lost 5 bases, J lost 4 bases, and 9 bases lay in between. CDR3 loop: CASSQRGNQPQHF. CDR3 sequence (DNA): TGTGCCAGCAGTCAAAGGGGTAATCAGCCCCAGCATTTT.

The V gene is TRBV7-8, the J gene TRBJ2-3; D not certain. The germline V gene encodes CDR1 SGHVS and CDR2 FQNEAQ. V dropped 5 bases and J dropped 6 bases, with 12 bases sitting between them. CDR3 size: 13 residues. The CDR3 loop reads CASSPTIRDTQYF. In nucleotides, the CDR3 is TGTGCCAGCAGCCCCACTATCCGCGATACGCAGTATTTT.

The V gene is TRBV21-1, the J gene TRBJ2-7; TRBD1, as called in the table, went unchecked against the DNA. TRBV21-1 is annotated as a pseudogene. The CDR3 is 13 residues long. The CDR3 loop is CASRTGTGSEQYF. CDR3 DNA: TGTGCCAGCAGGACCGGGACAGGATCCGAGCAGTACTTC.

The chain employs TRBV12-3 or TRBV12-4 and TRBJ1-1, with D tentatively TRBD1 (5 bases). This CDR3 is 14 amino acids long. The V end lost 3 bases, the J end lost 1 base, and 9 bases lay between the germline ends. The CDR3, as DNA: TGTGCCAGCAGTTTGTACAGGACGAACACTGAAGCTTTCTTT. Amino acids: CASSLYRTNTEAFF.

The CDR3 region is CADTVDFYEQYF. CDR3 coding DNA: TGTGCCGATACAGTGGATTTCTACGAGCAGTACTTC. The chain links TRBV5-4 to TRBJ2-7; D is uncertain. V lost 10 bases to trimming and J lost 3 bases, with 14 bases between them. The CDR3 sequence is 12 residues long. Germline values: CDR1 SGHNT, CDR2 YYREEE (reference sequence).

The chain links TRBV29-1 to TRBJ2-7, with 7 bases matching TRBD1. CDR1 SQVTM and CDR2 ANQGSEA come from the germline V gene. The CDR3 totals 12 residues. Losses at the gene ends were 6 bases for V and 6 bases for J; bases not matched to a gene: 8. CDR3 amino acids: CSVGQANSEQYF. In DNA form, the CDR3 reads TGCAGCGTCGGACAGGCCAATTCCGAGCAGTACTTC.

The CDR3 DNA sequence: TGTGCCAGCAGCCCCAGGTCACAGGGAACAGGCGAGCAGTACTTC. Translation gives CASSPRSQGTGEQYF. The V gene is TRBV7-9, the J gene TRBJ2-7; a possible D gene is TRBD1 (6 bases). This CDR3 contains 15 residues. CDR1 and CDR2 from the germline V gene are SEHNR and FQNEAQ (reference sequence). V dropped 5 bases and J dropped 6 bases, with 20 bases sitting between them. The variable domain in full, with the rest retrieved from reference TRBV7-9 and TRBJ2-7, is DTGVSQNPRHKITKRGQNVTFRCDPISEHNRLYWYRQTLGQGPEFLTYFQNEAQLEKSRLLSDRFSAERPKGSFSTLEIQRTEQGDSAMYLCASSPRSQGTGEQYFGPGTRLTVT.

The chain is built from TRBV3-1 and TRBJ2-1; D ambiguous. CDR3 length: 13 amino acids. V was shortened by 3 bases and J by 3 bases, with 6 bases between the two germline ends. CDR1 and CDR2 from the germline V gene are LGHDT and YNNKEL (reference sequence). Here the CDR3 reads CASSHPLYNEQFF. CDR3 DNA sequence: TGTGCCAGCAGCCATCCCCTCTACAATGAGCAGTTCTTC.

In its sample, this clonotype was seen once. The chain couples TRBV20-1 to TRBJ2-2; D possibly uses TRBD1 or TRBD2 (5 bases each). Per germline, CDR1 DFQATT and CDR2 SNEGSKA (reference sequence). V was clipped by 2 bases and J by 7 bases, with 14 bases between them. The CDR3 is made up of 14 amino acids. Here the CDR3 DNA reads TGCAGTGCTAGACCCGGGACCAATTACGGGGAGCTGTTTTTT. It specifies CSARPGTNYGELFF.

V is TRBV3-1 and J is TRBJ1-2; the D gene is possibly TRBD1 (5 bases). Trimming stripped 4 bases from V and 8 bases from J, with 14 bases between. In germline, CDR1 is LGHDT, CDR2 YNNKEL (reference sequence). The CDR3 consists of 13 residues. CDR3 DNA sequence: TGTGCCAGCAGCCCCCGGGACGGAGCAGGCTACACCTTC. It yields the protein CASSPRDGAGYTF. Complete variable domain (other parts from reference TRBV3-1 and TRBJ1-2): DTAVSQTPKYLVTQMGNDKSIKCEQNLGHDTMYWYKQDSKKFLKIMFSYNNKELIINETVPNRFSPKSPDKAHLNLHINSLELGDSAVYFCASSPRDGAGYTFGSGTRLTVV.

This chain uses TRBV6-5 with TRBJ2-2; D is possibly TRBD2 (5 bases). Germline V gives CDR1 MNHEY, CDR2 SVGAGI. CDR3 length equals 13 residues. The V and J ends lost 6 bases and 2 bases respectively, with 7 bases between them. CDR3 nucleotides: TGTGCCAGCAGGACTATCAACACCGGGGAGCTGTTTTTT. Protein: CASRTINTGELFF.

This chain links TRBV5-4 with TRBJ2-7; 9 bases are shared with TRBD1. The CDR3 contains 15 residues. Germline-derived CDR1 and CDR2 are SGHNT and YYREEE (reference sequence). The J segment lost 6 bases and the V segment lost 0 bases, leaving 7 bases of the junction unmatched. The CDR3 DNA follows: TGTGCCAGCAGCTTGGGTGGGACAGGGATGTCCGAGCAGTACTTC. This gives the protein CASSLGGTGMSEQYF.

V and J are TRBV21-1 and TRBJ1-2; the table calls TRBD1, which could not be checked here. TRBV21-1 is termed a pseudogene. The CDR3 sequence is 14 residues long. For the CDR3, the DNA is TGTGCCAGCAGCAGGAGGGACAGGGGCTATGGCTACACCTTC. It is translated as CASSRRDRGYGYTF.

This sequence joins TRBV20-1 and TRBJ2-5; a possible D gene is TRBD1 (7 bases). Between the trimmed V and J ends, which lost 5 bases and 5 bases, there was a span of 18 bases. Germline V lookup: CDR1 DFQATT, CDR2 SNEGSKA (reference sequence). The CDR3 spans 14 residues. CDR3 loop: CSAGRGAGGETQYF. The CDR3 nucleotides are TGCAGTGCTGGCAGGGGGGCGGGCGGGGAGACCCAGTACTTC.

The rearrangement joins TRBV18 to TRBJ2-5; D tentatively fits TRBD1 or TRBD2 (6 bases each). The CDR3 contains 15 residues. Trimming shortened V by 1 base and J by 2 bases, and 11 bases separated the two germline ends. Germline V gene lookup returns CDR1 KGHSH and CDR2 LQKENI. CDR3 protein: CASSPQGGYQETQYF. The DNA of the CDR3 is TGTGCCAGCTCACCACAGGGGGGATATCAAGAGACCCAGTACTTC.

This chain links TRBV12-3 or TRBV12-4 with TRBJ1-2; D is uncertain. Trimming pared 6 bases from V and 7 bases from J, leaving 15 bases between. The CDR3 has 13 residues. CDR3 in amino acids: CASSPGEGGGYTF. CDR3 bases: TGTGCCAGCAGCCCTGGGGAGGGTGGTGGCTACACCTTC.

This chain joins TRBV20-1 and TRBJ2-3; tentatively, D is TRBD1 (6 bases). The CDR3 runs to 12 residues. Germline V gene lookup returns CDR1 DFQATT and CDR2 SNEGSKA (reference sequence). V lost 6 bases and J lost 3, with 10 bases in between. The CDR3, as DNA: TGCAGTGCCGACACAGGGACAGATACGCAGTATTTT. Translating gives CSADTGTDTQYF.

The chain combines TRBV5-4 with TRBJ1-4; D is possibly TRBD1 (6 bases). CDR3 length: 15 residues. Between the trimmed V and J ends, which lost 4 bases and 5 bases, there was a span of 15 bases. The germline V gene has CDR1 SGHNT and CDR2 YYREEE (reference sequence). CDR3 in amino acids: CASSEGGQWNEKLFF. The CDR3 region has the DNA TGTGCCAGCAGCGAGGGAGGACAGTGGAATGAAAAACTGTTTTTT.

The chain is built from TRBV18 and TRBJ2-3, with 7 bases aligning to TRBD2. Germline-derived CDR1 and CDR2 are KGHSH and LQKENI. The CDR3 consists of 15 residues. Trimming cost V 4 bases and J 0 bases; bases outside gene matches: 4. Here the CDR3 reads CASSQTSPSTDTQYF. CDR3 DNA sequence: TGTGCCAGCTCACAGACTAGCCCGAGCACAGATACGCAGTATTTT. The full variable domain, rest sourced from reference TRBV18 and TRBJ2-3, is NAGVMQNPRHLVRRRGQEARLRCSPMKGHSHVYWYRQLPEEGLKFMVYLQKENIIDESGMPKERFSAEFPKEGPSILRIQQVVRGDSAAYFCASSQTSPSTDTQYFGPGTRLTVL.

The chain joins TRBV20-1 to TRBJ2-1; TRBD2 matches 9 bases. V was clipped by 4 bases and J by 10 bases; unmatched bases: 8. The CDR3 length is 13 residues. CDR1 and CDR2 from the germline V gene are DFQATT and SNEGSKA (reference sequence). This CDR3 is CSATGTSSDEQFF. CDR3 DNA: TGCAGTGCTACCGGGACTAGCAGTGACGAGCAGTTCTTC.

CDR3 sequence reads: CASREINYGYTF. The CDR3 nucleotides read TGTGCCAGCAGGGAGATTAACTATGGCTACACCTTC. The chain has TRBV2 and TRBJ1-2, with D unclear. The V and J ends lost 6 bases and 1 base respectively, with 6 bases between them. This CDR3 region has 12 residues. CDR1 is SNHLY and CDR2 is FYNNEI in the germline V gene.

The CDR3 nucleotides are TGTGCCAGCAGTTATGGCCGAGGGGAGACCCAGTACTTC. This gives the protein CASSYGRGETQYF. V is TRBV6-6 and J is TRBJ2-5; possibly TRBD2 for D (5 bases). CDR3 size: 13 residues. The V gene lost 3 bases and the J gene lost 5 bases, with 10 bases spanning the gap. Germline V gene data show CDR1 as MNHNY and CDR2 as SVGAGI (reference sequence).

The genes are TRBV20-1 and TRBJ2-6; TRBD1 matches 7 bases. Trimming removed 0 bases from V and 0 bases from J; junction bases left unmatched: 8. The CDR3 consists of 18 residues. From germline, CDR1 is DFQATT and CDR2 SNEGSKA (reference sequence). CDR3 amino acids: CSARDRRQGNSGANVLTF. The CDR3 nucleotides are TGCAGTGCTAGAGATCGGCGACAGGGAAACTCTGGGGCCAACGTCCTGACTTTC.

The V gene is TRBV20-1, the J gene TRBJ2-4, with TRBD2 as a possible D gene (6 bases). CDR3 length equals 15 residues. Looked up from germline, CDR1 is DFQATT and CDR2 is SNEGSKA (reference sequence). V dropped 1 base and J dropped 0 bases, with 10 bases sitting between them. CDR3 residues: CSARAVGGAKNIQYF. The CDR3 DNA is TGCAGTGCTAGAGCGGTGGGGGGAGCCAAAAACATTCAGTACTTC.

The genes are TRBV6-2 or TRBV6-3 and TRBJ2-2; 10 nucleotides line up with TRBD1. This CDR3 is built from 15 residues. V lost 11 bases to trimming and J lost 3 bases; unmatched junction nucleotides: 9. Per the germline V gene, CDR1 is MNHEY and CDR2 is SVGEGT. CDR3 region: CAGQPGTGDTGELFF. The CDR3 nucleotides are TGTGCCGGACAACCCGGGACAGGGGACACCGGGGAGCTGTTTTTT.

The V gene is TRBV4-1, the J gene TRBJ1-1; a weak D match, TRBD1 (6 bases). The CDR3 length is 17 residues. The ends were cut back, 1 base at V and 1 base at J, with 16 bases in the middle. Germline V CDR1 and CDR2: MGHRA, YSYEKL. The CDR3 protein is CASSQGTGGRRNTEAFF. The CDR3 region has the DNA TGCGCCAGCAGCCAAGGAACGGGGGGGCGAAGGAACACTGAAGCTTTCTTT.

The V call is TRBV19, the J call TRBJ2-1, with 15 bases aligning to TRBD2. The CDR3 length is 15 residues. V trimming: 5 bases; J trimming: 7 bases; junction bases outside the gene matches: 3. Germline CDR1 LNHDA, CDR2 SQIVND (reference sequence). CDR3 sequence reads: CASSSGTSGRNEQFF. DNA for the CDR3: TGTGCCAGTAGTTCCGGGACTAGCGGGAGGAATGAGCAGTTCTTC.

CDR3 in amino acids: CSHSGETYKRTQYF. CDR3 coding DNA: TGCAGTCATTCGGGGGAGACCTACAAGAGAACCCAGTACTTC. The V gene is TRBV20-1, the J gene TRBJ2-5; TRBD2 is a possible D gene (6 bases). CDR1 DFQATT and CDR2 SNEGSKA come from the germline V gene (reference sequence). The germline V and J ends were trimmed by 8 bases and 8 bases, with 24 bases remaining between them. This CDR3 comprises 14 residues.

This chain joins TRBV11-2 and TRBJ2-1, with 7 bases fitting TRBD1. Germline values: CDR1 SGHAT, CDR2 FQNNGV. The CDR3 contains 16 residues. Trimming cost V 3 bases and J 0 bases; bases outside gene matches: 5. CDR3 nucleotide sequence: TGTGCCAGCAGCTTCGGACAGGCCTACTCCTACAATGAGCAGTTCTTC. It codes for CASSFGQAYSYNEQFF.